This T cell receptor (beta chain) emerged from a study of PD-L1 blockade in urothelial cancer. Some clones are missing from TCRdb's copy, which holds only in-frame ones; the method was immunoSEQ multiplex PCR. The sample contains more than 30,000 clones, 80% to 90% of which appear only once. Stated time point: peripheral blood 6 weeks after treatment start. The sequenced sample was PBMCs, obtained around atezolizumab (anti-PD-L1) treatment. This TCR was sampled from a man older than 75 with urothelial cancer.

The DNA of the CDR3 is TGCGCCAGCAGTTCAAGCCGACATGCCACCGGGGAGCTGTTTTTT. Translating gives CASSSSRHATGELFF. V usage is TRBV5-1 and J usage is TRBJ2-2, with D uncertain. This CDR3 contains 15 residues. Germline V gives CDR1 SGHRS, CDR2 YFSETQ. The V end was cut by 5 bases, the J end by 4 bases, with 15 bases between.